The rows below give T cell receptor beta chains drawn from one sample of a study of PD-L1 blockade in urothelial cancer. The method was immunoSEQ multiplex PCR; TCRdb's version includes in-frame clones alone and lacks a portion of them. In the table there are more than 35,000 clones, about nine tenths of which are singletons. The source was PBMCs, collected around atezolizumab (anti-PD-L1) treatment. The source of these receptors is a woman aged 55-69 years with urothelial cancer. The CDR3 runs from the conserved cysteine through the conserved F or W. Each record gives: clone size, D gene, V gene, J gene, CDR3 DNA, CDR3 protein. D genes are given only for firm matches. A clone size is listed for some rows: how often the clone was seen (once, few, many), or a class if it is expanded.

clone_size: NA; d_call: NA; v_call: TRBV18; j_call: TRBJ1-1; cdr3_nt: TGTGCCAGCTCACCACCCCGCCGGGATGAAGCTTTCTTT; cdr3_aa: CASSPPRRDEAFF
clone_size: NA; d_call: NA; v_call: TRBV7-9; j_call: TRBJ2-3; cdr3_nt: TGTGCCAGCAGCTTCGACTACGAACTTTCTGGTACGGTTACGCAGTATTTT; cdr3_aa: CASSFDYELSGTVTQYF
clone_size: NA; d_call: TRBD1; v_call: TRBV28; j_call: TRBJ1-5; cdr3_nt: TGTGCCAGCAGTTTGGGACAGAATAGCAATCAGCCCCAGCATTTT; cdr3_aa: CASSLGQNSNQPQHF
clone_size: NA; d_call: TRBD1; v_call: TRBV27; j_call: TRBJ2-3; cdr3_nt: TGTGCCAGCAGTTTGGACAGGGCCGGCACAGATACGCAGTATTTT; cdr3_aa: CASSLDRAGTDTQYF
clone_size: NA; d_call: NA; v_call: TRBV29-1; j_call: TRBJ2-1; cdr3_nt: TGCAGCGTTGGAAGGGGTCGGTGGAATGAGCAGTTCTTC; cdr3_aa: CSVGRGRWNEQFF
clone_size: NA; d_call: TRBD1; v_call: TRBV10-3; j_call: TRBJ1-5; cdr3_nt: TGTGCCATCAGTGCGGGGACAGGGATAATGGGCAATCAGCCCCAGCATTTT; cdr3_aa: CAISAGTGIMGNQPQHF
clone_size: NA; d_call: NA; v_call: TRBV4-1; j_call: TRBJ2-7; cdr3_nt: TGCGCCAGCAGCCCGAGGCCAGACGGTGTCTACGAGCAGTACTTC; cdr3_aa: CASSPRPDGVYEQYF
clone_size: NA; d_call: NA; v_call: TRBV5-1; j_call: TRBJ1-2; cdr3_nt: TGCGCCAGCAGCTTAATTGGCCGATTCTATGGCTACACCTTC; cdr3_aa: CASSLIGRFYGYTF
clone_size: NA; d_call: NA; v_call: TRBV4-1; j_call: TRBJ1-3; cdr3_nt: TGCGCCAGCAGTCGGGACTACTCTGGAAACACCATATATTTT; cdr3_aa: CASSRDYSGNTIYF
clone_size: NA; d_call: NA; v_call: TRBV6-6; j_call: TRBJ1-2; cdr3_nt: TGTGCCAGCAGCTACCCCCAACATAGGGGTGGCTACACCTTC; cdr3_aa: CASSYPQHRGGYTF
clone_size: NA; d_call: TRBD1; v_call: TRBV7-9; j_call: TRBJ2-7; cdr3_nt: TGTGCCAGCAGCTTACTCGACAGGGCCACTTCCTACGAGCAGTACTTC; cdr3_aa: CASSLLDRATSYEQYF
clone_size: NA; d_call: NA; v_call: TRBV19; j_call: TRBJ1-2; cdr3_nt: TGTGCCAGTAGTCATCCATCAGGGTCTGACTATGGCTACACCTTC; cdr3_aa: CASSHPSGSDYGYTF
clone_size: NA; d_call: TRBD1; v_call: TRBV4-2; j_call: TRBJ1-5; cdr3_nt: TGTGCCAGCAGCCAAGTGGGCCAGGGGGCTCAGCCCCAGCATTTT; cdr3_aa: CASSQVGQGAQPQHF
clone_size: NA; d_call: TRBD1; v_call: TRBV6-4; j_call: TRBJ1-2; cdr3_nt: TGTGCCAGCAGTGCGTCTACCGGGACAGGGTATGGCTACACCTTC; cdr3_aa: CASSASTGTGYGYTF
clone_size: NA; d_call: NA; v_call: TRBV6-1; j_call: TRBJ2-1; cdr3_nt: TGTGCCAGCAGTTTGGAGCGAGTCTCCTACAATGAGCAGTTCTTC; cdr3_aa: CASSLERVSYNEQFF
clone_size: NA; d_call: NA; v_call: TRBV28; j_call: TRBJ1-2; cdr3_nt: TGTGCCAGCAGCTTAACAGACAACTATGGCTACACCTTC; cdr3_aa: CASSLTDNYGYTF
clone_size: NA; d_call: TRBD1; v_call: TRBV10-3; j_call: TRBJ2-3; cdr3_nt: TGTGCCATCAGGGGGACAGAAATCAGCACAGATACGCAGTATTTT; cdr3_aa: CAIRGTEISTDTQYF
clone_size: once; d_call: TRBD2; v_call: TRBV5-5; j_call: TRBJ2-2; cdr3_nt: TGTGCCAGCAGCTTCCCTAGCGGAAGGAACACCGGGGAGCTGTTTTTT; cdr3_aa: CASSFPSGRNTGELFF
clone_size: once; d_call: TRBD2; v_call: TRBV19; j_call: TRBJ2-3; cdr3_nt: TGTGCCAGTAGGCCTGGGAGCGGGAGGGCAGATACGCAGTATTTT; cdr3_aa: CASRPGSGRADTQYF
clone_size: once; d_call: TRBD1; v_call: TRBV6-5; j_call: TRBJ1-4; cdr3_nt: TGTGCCAGCAGTTACCCTACAGGGGCGGGAGAAAAACTGTTTTTT; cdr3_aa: CASSYPTGAGEKLFF
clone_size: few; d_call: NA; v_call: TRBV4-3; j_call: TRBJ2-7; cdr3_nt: TGCGCCAGCAGCCTAAGCTATCAGGGAACCTACGAGCAGTACTTC; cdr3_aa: CASSLSYQGTYEQYF
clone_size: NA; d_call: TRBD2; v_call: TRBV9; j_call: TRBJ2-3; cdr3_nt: TGTGCCAGCAGCGTAGACCCAGCGGGGAGGGTGACAGATACGCAGTATTTT; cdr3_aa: CASSVDPAGRVTDTQYF
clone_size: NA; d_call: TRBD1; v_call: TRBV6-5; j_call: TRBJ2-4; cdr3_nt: TGTGCCAGCAGTAAAGGACAGGGCGCCAAAAACATTCAGTACTTC; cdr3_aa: CASSKGQGAKNIQYF
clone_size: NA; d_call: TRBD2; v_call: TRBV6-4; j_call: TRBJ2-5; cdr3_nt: TGTGCCAGCAGTCCGGAGCTAGCGGGAGGGCCCGAGACCCAGTACTTC; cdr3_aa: CASSPELAGGPETQYF
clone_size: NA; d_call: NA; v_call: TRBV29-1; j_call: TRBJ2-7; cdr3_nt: TGCAGCGTTGAAGACGGGGGTTACGAGCAGTACTTC; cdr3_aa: CSVEDGGYEQYF
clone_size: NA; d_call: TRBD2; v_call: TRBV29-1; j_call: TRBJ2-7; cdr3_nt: TGCAGCGTTGGGTCTAGCGGGAGTTTATACGAGCAGTACTTC; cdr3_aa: CSVGSSGSLYEQYF
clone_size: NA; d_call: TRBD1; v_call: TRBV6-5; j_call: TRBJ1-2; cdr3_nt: TGTGCCAGCCGAACAACCGGGACAGGGCATGGCTACACCTTC; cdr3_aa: CASRTTGTGHGYTF
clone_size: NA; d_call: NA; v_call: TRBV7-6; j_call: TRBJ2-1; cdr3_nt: TGTGCCAGCAGCTTAAGGCGGGCGGCCTCCTACAATGAGCAGTTCTTC; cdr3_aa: CASSLRRAASYNEQFF
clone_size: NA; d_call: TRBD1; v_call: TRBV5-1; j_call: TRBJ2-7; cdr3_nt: TGCGCCAGCAGCTTGGTGCAGGGGGCGGACGAGCAGTACTTC; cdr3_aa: CASSLVQGADEQYF
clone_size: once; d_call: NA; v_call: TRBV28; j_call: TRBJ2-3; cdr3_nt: TGTGCCAGCAGTTTATCGGTAGGGGCGTTCGGCACAGATACGCAGTATTTT; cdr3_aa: CASSLSVGAFGTDTQYF
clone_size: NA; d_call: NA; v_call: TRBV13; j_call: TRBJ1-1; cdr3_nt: TGTGCCAGCAGCTTTTTCCCTACTAGACTCAACACTGAAGCTTTCTTT; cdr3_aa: CASSFFPTRLNTEAFF
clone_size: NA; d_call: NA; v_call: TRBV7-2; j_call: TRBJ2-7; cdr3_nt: TGTGCCAGCAGCCCCGGGGACGAGCAGTACTTC; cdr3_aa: CASSPGDEQYF
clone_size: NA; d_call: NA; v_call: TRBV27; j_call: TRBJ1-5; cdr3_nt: TGTGCCAGCAGTTTAAAATGGGGCGGTAATAGCAATCAGCCCCAGCATTTT; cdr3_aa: CASSLKWGGNSNQPQHF
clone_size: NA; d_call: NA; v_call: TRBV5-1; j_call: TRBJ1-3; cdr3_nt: TGCGCCAGCAGCCCCCAACCAACGACAGCCATCTCTGGAAACACCATATATTTT; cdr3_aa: CASSPQPTTAISGNTIYF
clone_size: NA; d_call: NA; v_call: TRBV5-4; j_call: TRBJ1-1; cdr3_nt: TGTGCCAGCAGCCCTTCGACAGAGAACACTGAAGCTTTCTTT; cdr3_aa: CASSPSTENTEAFF
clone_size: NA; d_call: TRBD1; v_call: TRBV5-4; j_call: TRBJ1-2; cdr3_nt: TGTGCCAGCAGCTGGGGACAGGGGCAAGGCTACACCTTC; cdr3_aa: CASSWGQGQGYTF
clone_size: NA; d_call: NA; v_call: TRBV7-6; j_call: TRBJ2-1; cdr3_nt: TGTGCCAGCAGCTTAGAATGGGAGGTAGCCTACAATGAGCAGTTCTTC; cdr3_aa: CASSLEWEVAYNEQFF
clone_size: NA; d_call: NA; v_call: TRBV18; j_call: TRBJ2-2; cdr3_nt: TGTGCCAGCTCACCTAGAGTCGGGGTTGGCGGGGAGCTGTTTTTT; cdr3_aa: CASSPRVGVGGELFF
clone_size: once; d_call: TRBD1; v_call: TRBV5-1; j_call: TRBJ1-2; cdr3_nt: TGCGCCAGCAGCTTGGGGAGTCTGACAGGGCCCTATGGCTACACCTTC; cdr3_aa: CASSLGSLTGPYGYTF
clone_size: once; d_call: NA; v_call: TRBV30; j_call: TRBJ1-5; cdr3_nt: TGTGCCTGGAGTGTTAATAGCAATCAGCCCCAGCATTTT; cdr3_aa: CAWSVNSNQPQHF
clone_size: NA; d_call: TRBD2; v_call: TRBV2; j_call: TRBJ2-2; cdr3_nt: TGTGCCAGCAGATTACTAGCGGGAGTTGGGACCGGGGAGCTGTTTTTT; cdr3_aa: CASRLLAGVGTGELFF
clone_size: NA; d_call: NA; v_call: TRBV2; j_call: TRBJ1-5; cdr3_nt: TGTGCCAGCCAGAAGGGGGACTATAGCAATCAGCCCCAGCATTTT; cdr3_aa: CASQKGDYSNQPQHF
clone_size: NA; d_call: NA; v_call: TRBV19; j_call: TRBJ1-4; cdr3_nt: TGTGCCAGTAGTATTCGGACAGCAACTAATGAAAAACTGTTTTTT; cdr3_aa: CASSIRTATNEKLFF
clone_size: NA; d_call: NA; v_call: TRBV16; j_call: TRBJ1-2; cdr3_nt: TGTGCCAGCAGCCTGTCTTGGACAGCGGTTTATGGCTACACCTTC; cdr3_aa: CASSLSWTAVYGYTF
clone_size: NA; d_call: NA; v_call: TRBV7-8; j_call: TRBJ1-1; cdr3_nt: TGTGCCAGCAGCCCGGGGGGGGGCAGGACTGAAGCTTTCTTT; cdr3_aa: CASSPGGGRTEAFF
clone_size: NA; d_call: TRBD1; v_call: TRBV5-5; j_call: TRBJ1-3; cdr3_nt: TGTGCCAGCAGCATCGGACAGGACTCTGGAAACACCATATATTTT; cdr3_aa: CASSIGQDSGNTIYF
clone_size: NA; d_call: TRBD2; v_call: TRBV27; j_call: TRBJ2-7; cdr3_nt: TGTGCCAGCAGTTTATCAGCTAGCGGCTACGAGCAGTACTTC; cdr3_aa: CASSLSASGYEQYF
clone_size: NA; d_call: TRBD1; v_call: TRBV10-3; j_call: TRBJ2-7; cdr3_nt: TGTGCCATCAGGGACAGGGGTCTAGGGGACGAGCAGTACTTC; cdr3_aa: CAIRDRGLGDEQYF
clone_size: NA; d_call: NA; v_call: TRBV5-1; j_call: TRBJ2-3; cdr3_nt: TGCGCCAGCGCCCCGACAGAAAGCACAGATACGCAGTATTTT; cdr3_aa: CASAPTESTDTQYF
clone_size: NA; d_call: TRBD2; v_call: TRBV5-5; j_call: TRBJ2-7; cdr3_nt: TGTGCCAGCAGCTTGGGGAGCGGGAGTGAGTACGAGCAGTACTTC; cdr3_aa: CASSLGSGSEYEQYF